The entry that follows covers one T cell receptor beta chain sequence. The record originates from a study of blood T cell repertoires in COVID-19. Sequenced by immunoSEQ multiplex PCR; TCRdb stores in-frame clones only, minus some. The sample shows 60,000 or so clones, about 83% of them seen only once. Germline V gene lookup returns CDR1 MNHEY and CDR2 SVGAGI. Losses at the gene ends were 0 bases for V and 6 bases for J; bases not matched to a gene: 5. The CDR3 runs 15 residues. What was sequenced was peripheral blood. The V gene is TRBV6-5, the J gene TRBJ2-1, with 7 nucleotides matching TRBD2. The receptor comes from a human donor in a cohort sampled during active COVID-19. The CDR3 loop is CASSYSTGGFNEQFF. CDR3 DNA sequence: TGTGCCAGCAGTTACTCGACGGGAGGCTTCAATGAGCAGTTCTTC.